These T cell receptor beta chains were read from a single sample in a study of blood T cell repertoires in COVID-19. Only in-frame clones appear in the TCRdb table, and some are missing; sequencing was by immunoSEQ multiplex PCR. The table has about 300,000 clones, 65% to 90% seen once; the top ten hold 8% to 13%. Material for sequencing was PBMCs or T cells enriched from blood (not recorded which). All receptors derive from a woman between 18 and 29 years old who had recovered from COVID-19. The CDR3 runs from the conserved cysteine through the conserved F or W. The D gene is left open where the match is weak. Some rows mark clone size as missing; the rest say once, few, many or name a class of expanded clone.

v_call: TRBV7-3; clone_size: NA; j_call: TRBJ2-3; d_call: TRBD1; cdr3_nt: TGTGCCAGCAGCCCCGGGGACAGGGGCCCAGATACGCAGTATTTT; cdr3_aa: CASSPGDRGPDTQYF
v_call: TRBV18; clone_size: NA; j_call: TRBJ1-1; d_call: NA; cdr3_nt: TGTGCCAGCTCACCAGCAGACATGAACACTGAAGCTTTCTTT; cdr3_aa: CASSPADMNTEAFF
v_call: TRBV7-8; clone_size: NA; j_call: TRBJ1-5; d_call: NA; cdr3_nt: TGTGCCAGCAGCTTAGCAGGGGAGGGAGGCCAGCCCCAGCATTTT; cdr3_aa: CASSLAGEGGQPQHF
v_call: TRBV5-1; clone_size: NA; j_call: TRBJ2-3; d_call: NA; cdr3_nt: TGCGCCAGCAGCTTAGTAGGCGGGGACACAGATACGCAGTATTTT; cdr3_aa: CASSLVGGDTDTQYF
v_call: TRBV19; clone_size: NA; j_call: TRBJ1-4; d_call: NA; cdr3_nt: TGTGCCAGTAGTATTGGGCAGGGTGATGAAAAACTGTTTTTT; cdr3_aa: CASSIGQGDEKLFF
v_call: TRBV14; clone_size: NA; j_call: TRBJ1-4; d_call: NA; cdr3_nt: TGTGCCAGCAGCATGGGCCGTAATGAAAAACTGTTTTTT; cdr3_aa: CASSMGRNEKLFF
v_call: TRBV27; clone_size: NA; j_call: TRBJ1-2; d_call: TRBD1; cdr3_nt: TGTGCCAGCGGTCGCGCCGGGACAGGTGATGGCTACACCTTC; cdr3_aa: CASGRAGTGDGYTF
v_call: TRBV5-5; clone_size: NA; j_call: TRBJ2-1; d_call: NA; cdr3_nt: TGTGCCAGCAGCTTCTTAAGGGACACATACAATGAGCAGTTCTTC; cdr3_aa: CASSFLRDTYNEQFF
v_call: TRBV12-5; clone_size: NA; j_call: TRBJ1-3; d_call: NA; cdr3_nt: TGTGCTAGTGGGGCCATTAGGGGCCCGTCTGGAAACACCATATATTTT; cdr3_aa: CASGAIRGPSGNTIYF
v_call: TRBV5-6; clone_size: NA; j_call: TRBJ1-2; d_call: TRBD1; cdr3_nt: TGTGCCAGCAGCCGCCCGGGACAGACCGCCTATGGCTACACCTTC; cdr3_aa: CASSRPGQTAYGYTF
v_call: TRBV6-5; clone_size: NA; j_call: TRBJ2-2; d_call: TRBD1; cdr3_nt: TGTGCCAGCACCAGGGACAGGGTGACCACCGGGGAGCTGTTTTTT; cdr3_aa: CASTRDRVTTGELFF
v_call: TRBV5-1; clone_size: NA; j_call: TRBJ2-2; d_call: NA; cdr3_nt: TGCGCCAGCAGCTTGGCCCCGACAGGGAACACCGGGGAGCTGTTTTTT; cdr3_aa: CASSLAPTGNTGELFF
v_call: TRBV7-9; clone_size: NA; j_call: TRBJ1-6; d_call: NA; cdr3_nt: TGTGCCAGCAGCTTAGTAGGGGTACCCCTCCACTTT; cdr3_aa: CASSLVGVPLHF
v_call: TRBV4-2; clone_size: few; j_call: TRBJ1-1; d_call: TRBD1; cdr3_nt: TGTGCCAGCAGCCAAGAAGAGGACAGGGCCACTGAAGCTTTCTTT; cdr3_aa: CASSQEEDRATEAFF
v_call: TRBV10-3; clone_size: NA; j_call: TRBJ1-1; d_call: NA; cdr3_nt: TGTGCCATCAGTGAGTCGTTTATTCGGTTTGATGAAGCTTTCTTT; cdr3_aa: CAISESFIRFDEAFF
v_call: TRBV5-1; clone_size: NA; j_call: TRBJ2-7; d_call: TRBD1; cdr3_nt: TGCGCCAGCAGCATCGGACAGGGGGGCGACGAGCAGTACTTC; cdr3_aa: CASSIGQGGDEQYF
v_call: TRBV10-3; clone_size: NA; j_call: TRBJ1-4; d_call: NA; cdr3_nt: TGTGCCATCAGTGAGTCAACGGCGGCAACTAATGAAAAACTGTTTTTT; cdr3_aa: CAISESTAATNEKLFF
v_call: TRBV18; clone_size: NA; j_call: TRBJ1-4; d_call: NA; cdr3_nt: TGTGCCAGCTCACCACCGGGTCTAAGGGGCTCGGCTAATGAAAAACTGTTTTTT; cdr3_aa: CASSPPGLRGSANEKLFF
v_call: TRBV4-1; clone_size: NA; j_call: TRBJ2-1; d_call: TRBD1; cdr3_nt: TGCGCCAGCAGCCAGGACAGGGGTATCTCGCGTGAGCAGTTCTTC; cdr3_aa: CASSQDRGISREQFF
v_call: TRBV3-1/TRBV3-2; clone_size: NA; j_call: TRBJ1-1; d_call: NA; cdr3_nt: TGTGCCAGCAGCTTGGACTATTTGAACACTGAAGCTTTCTTT; cdr3_aa: CASSLDYLNTEAFF
v_call: TRBV6-4; clone_size: once; j_call: TRBJ1-6; d_call: TRBD1; cdr3_nt: TGTGCCAGCAGTGATCAGGGGGATAATTCACCCCTCCACTTT; cdr3_aa: CASSDQGDNSPLHF
v_call: TRBV2; clone_size: NA; j_call: TRBJ2-2; d_call: TRBD1; cdr3_nt: TGTGCCAGCAGTGAGCAGGGGGCGAACACCGGGGAGCTGTTTTTT; cdr3_aa: CASSEQGANTGELFF
v_call: TRBV7-9; clone_size: NA; j_call: TRBJ1-1; d_call: TRBD1; cdr3_nt: TGTGCCAGCAGCCCAGGACAGGGGATGAACACTGAAGCTTTCTTT; cdr3_aa: CASSPGQGMNTEAFF
v_call: TRBV24-1; clone_size: once; j_call: TRBJ1-2; d_call: TRBD1; cdr3_nt: TGTGCCACCAGTGAACATGGACAGGGGGTAGGCTACACCTTC; cdr3_aa: CATSEHGQGVGYTF